Listed below are T cell receptor beta chains from one sample, sequenced in a study of T cell changes during pregnancy in multiple sclerosis. Repertoires were generated with immunoSEQ multiplex PCR, while TCRdb's copy carries only in-frame clones and drops some. The repertoire holds 85,000 to 100,000 clones, with about 93% as singletons. The sequences come from peripheral blood, collected after pregnancy. The receptor source for this set is a female donor with multiple sclerosis, enrolled in a pregnancy study. CDR3s include the opening cysteine and the closing phenylalanine or tryptophan. A D gene is named only where the DNA matches it firmly. A row's size may be missing; if present it is once, few, many or a size class.

TRBV5-1,.,15,TRBJ1-3,.,TGCGCCAGCAGCTTGTCTTCAGGGCCTGGAAACACCATATATTTT,CASSLSSGPGNTIYF
TRBV7-9,TRBD1,15,TRBJ2-7,.,TGTGCCAGCAGCCACCCGGGACAGGGTAAGAACGAGCAGTACTTC,CASSHPGQGKNEQYF
TRBV6-6,TRBD1,14,TRBJ1-1,few,TGTGCCAGCAGTACAGGGGGAGGGAGGCCTGAAGCTTTCTTT,CASSTGGGRPEAFF
TRBV5-1,.,15,TRBJ2-7,.,TGCGCCAGCAGCCCGGGAGCGGGTCCGAGCGTGGGGCAGTACTTC,CASSPGAGPSVGQYF
TRBV7-8,TRBD2,17,TRBJ2-7,.,TGTGCCAGCAGTAGGACTAGCGGGACTCGTCTCCACTACGAGCAGTACTTC,CASSRTSGTRLHYEQYF
TRBV4-2,.,17,TRBJ2-1,.,TGTGCCAGCAGCCATCCCTCATCTCGGGGGTCCTACAATGAGCAGTTCTTC,CASSHPSSRGSYNEQFF
TRBV5-4,.,15,TRBJ2-5,.,TGTGCCAGCAGCTTCGTGGGGGGATACCAAGAGACCCAGTACTTC,CASSFVGGYQETQYF
TRBV11-2,TRBD2,16,TRBJ2-7,once,TGTGCCAGCAGCACCGGGACTAGCGGGAGGGCCTACGAGCAGTACTTC,CASSTGTSGRAYEQYF
TRBV7-8,.,16,TRBJ2-3,.,TGTGCCAGCAGCTGGGCCGGGGGGCAAGGCACAGATACGCAGTATTTT,CASSWAGGQGTDTQYF
TRBV27,.,13,TRBJ2-2,.,TGTGCCAGCAGTTACAGGCCCACCGGGGAGCTGTTTTTT,CASSYRPTGELFF
TRBV7-2,TRBD2,19,TRBJ2-7,.,TGTGCCAGCAGCTTGGGGATTTGGTTTAGCGGGAGGGACCCCTACGAGCAGTACTTC,CASSLGIWFSGRDPYEQYF
TRBV7-8,TRBD1,16,TRBJ1-2,.,TGTGCCAGCAGCTTAGTCTCGGGACAGGGTAACTATGGCTACACCTTC,CASSLVSGQGNYGYTF
TRBV18,TRBD1,14,TRBJ1-1,.,TGTGCCAGCTCGACAATACAGGGGGCCACTGAAGCTTTCTTT,CASSTIQGATEAFF
TRBV7-2,.,15,TRBJ2-1,.,TGTGCCAGCAGCTATCGGGGAGGAACCTCCAATGAGCAGTTCTTC,CASSYRGGTSNEQFF
TRBV10-3,.,14,TRBJ1-2,few,TGTGCCATCAGTGAGTCTAGCATAGACTATGGCTACACCTTC,CAISESSIDYGYTF
TRBV9,.,12,TRBJ2-1,.,TGTGCCAGCAGCGTAGGGGAGCTTGAGCAGTTCTTC,CASSVGELEQFF
TRBV11-2,.,11,TRBJ2-1,.,TGTGCCAGCAGCTTAGTCGATGAGCAGTTCTTC,CASSLVDEQFF
TRBV28,TRBD1,19,TRBJ2-1,.,TGTGCCAGCACCGCGCCAAGGGGTTGGGACAGGGGAGGCTACAATGAGCAGTTCTTC,CASTAPRGWDRGGYNEQFF
TRBV21-1,.,18,TRBJ2-5,.,TGTGCCAGCAGCAAAAGGGACAGGGTCGACAGGCAGGCAGAGACCCAGTACTTC,CASSKRDRVDRQAETQYF
TRBV18,TRBD2,15,TRBJ2-1,.,TGTGCCAGCTCGCCCGGGACTAGCGCCTACAATGAGCAGTTCTTC,CASSPGTSAYNEQFF
TRBV7-2,TRBD2,14,TRBJ2-2,.,TGTGCCAGCAGTCCGGGACTAGCGTCCGGGGAGCTGTTTTTT,CASSPGLASGELFF
TRBV19,TRBD1,13,TRBJ2-7,.,TGTGCCAGTAGCCCCGGGACAGCCTACGAGCAGTACTTC,CASSPGTAYEQYF